One T cell receptor beta chain is described in this entry. There is no known antigen for this receptor. Qualities for individual bases were not recorded, and no much larger clone is one base off. The data stem from a study of shared T cell receptors in the human thymus (dated by TCRdb to the early 2020s). For context, the study as a whole: The study examined how self-reactive, shared T-cell receptor alpha chains are generated in the human thymus.

The library was produced with the immunoSEQ multiplex PCR assay. TCRdb retrieved this table from immuneACCESS and kept in-frame rearrangements only. Not all clones are present; in checked studies, unresolved V genes account for under half, and no reason is known for the remainder. Recorded for this sample are approximately 760,000 clones; around 85% of them occurred a single time. In total, the top ten clones hold under 0.012% of the sample. The same data also contributed to another study, on human thymus T cells. As noted in the second study: Immunologically healthy infants undergoing open corrective cardiac surgery for congenital heart defects in Finland were used as donors. Thymus tissue was collected as surgical resects that were removed during corrective cardiac surgery. Both the thymic and the peripheral blood repertoires appeared to show biased V and J gene segment usage. The related research found that thymic TCR repertoires overlapped highly between unrelated individuals. The study used about eight infant thymus samples plus four related peripheral blood samples to characterize TCR alpha and beta repertoires. Donor ages ranging from about 7 to 250 days were recorded, and several male and two female infants were included in the cohort. Thymocytes were released mechanically from tissue and stored at -70 °C as pellets of roughly 9-32 million cells. A QIAsymphony instrument was used to extract genomic DNA from the frozen cell pellets. The immunoSEQ multiplex PCR assay was used to amplify the TCRB and TCRAD loci from a standardized quantity of quality-controlled genomic DNA. The V(D)J region was spanned by amplicons of a length sufficient to cover the CDR3 and to identify V and J genes. Through the commercial immunoSEQ service, the amplicons were sequenced on an Illumina platform. Corrections for primer bias and sequencing errors followed previously described methods, while TCRAD and TCRB definitions were based on the IMGT database. immunoSEQ Analyzer 3.0 and VDJTools were used for repertoire analysis, which covered basic statistics, V/J segment usage, diversity estimates, rarefaction and pairwise overlap. To estimate diversity, the Chao1, ChaoE, Efron-Thisted, Shannon and inverse Simpson indices were applied, and diversity was also estimated on datasets down-sampled to the smallest sample. Repertoire overlap was assessed by strict matching of CDR3 nucleotide sequence, V gene and J gene, and clustering was done by Jaccard-based multidimensional scaling. Thymus samples yielded on average about 810,000 unique TCRB clonotypes, compared with 80,000 to 95,000 from blood samples.

Sequencing was carried out using thymocytes. This TCR came from a girl under three years old with a congenital heart defect. Donor details come from another sample of the same person, matched by shared clones.

This receptor carries the CDR3 CASSLTLSSGANVLTF. The DNA reads TGTGCCAGCAGCCTTACACTATCCTCTGGGGCCAACGTCCTGACTTTC. The V and J genes are TRBV2 and TRBJ2-6; no D segment can be confidently identified. V was cut back by 6 bases and J by 0 bases, leaving a gap of 12 bases between them. Including cysteine and phenylalanine, the CDR3 has 16 amino acids. The read is trimmed to its CDR3 DNA, 48 bases read in frame from base 1. CDR1 SNHLY and CDR2 FYNNEI are derived from the germline V gene.